What follows describes a single T cell receptor beta chain. This clone turned up a few times. Its binding antigen is unknown. No base-level quality is on record; no much larger clone is a single base apart. The data derive from a study of radiotherapy plus CTLA-4 blockade in lung cancer (dated by TCRdb to the late 2010s). Study-level background: Among enrolled patients, roughly 18% had an objective response and roughly 33% reached disease control. The full study reports these points: After treatment with radiotherapy and ipilimumab, TCR clones that came from tumors expanded in the peripheral blood. The strongest predictors of response, as reported, were early dynamic changes in blood T cell clones along with a rise in serum interferon-beta after radiation.

Library method: the immunoSEQ multiplex PCR assay. TCRdb took this table from immuneACCESS and kept in-frame rearrangements with V and J called. Such tables lack part of the clones; where checked against another copy, unresolved V genes explain under half of the gap, and the rest is unexplained. The sample profile shows tens of thousands of clones; around 79% of them were found once. The ten most abundant clones make up 16% of the sample. Focal radiation therapy combined with CTLA-4 blockade (ipilimumab) was tested in patients with chemo-refractory metastatic non-small-cell lung cancer. CDR1 and CDR2 are drawn from the germline V gene: LGHNA, YSLEER. The CDR3 spans 14 residues, from the cysteine through the phenylalanine. This entry keeps only the CDR3 DNA: 42 bases, framed from base 1. V and J are truncated by 1 base and 6 bases respectively, leaving an intervening sequence of 13 bases.

Recombination linked TRBV4-3 to TRBJ2-7; TRBD1 might be the D gene, on 5 matching bases. The starting material was peripheral blood, obtained from a patient treated with radiotherapy plus ipilimumab. The TCR originated in a human donor with non-small cell lung cancer who had a complete response to radiotherapy plus ipilimumab. The nucleotide sequence reads as follows: TGCGCCAGCAGCCAAGCGTTGGGGCGAGGCGAGCAGTACTTC. This codes for CASSQALGRGEQYF.